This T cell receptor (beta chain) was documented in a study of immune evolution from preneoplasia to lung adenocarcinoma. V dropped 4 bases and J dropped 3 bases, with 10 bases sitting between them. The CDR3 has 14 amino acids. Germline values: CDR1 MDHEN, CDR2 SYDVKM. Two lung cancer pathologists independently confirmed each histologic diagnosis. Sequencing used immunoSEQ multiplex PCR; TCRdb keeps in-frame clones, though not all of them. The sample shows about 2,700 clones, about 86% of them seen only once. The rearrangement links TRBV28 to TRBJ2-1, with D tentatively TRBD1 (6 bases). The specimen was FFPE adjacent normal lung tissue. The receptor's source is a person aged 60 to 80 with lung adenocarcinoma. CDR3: CASSSSGDYNEQFF. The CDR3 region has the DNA TGTGCCAGCAGTTCCTCAGGGGACTACAATGAGCAGTTCTTC.